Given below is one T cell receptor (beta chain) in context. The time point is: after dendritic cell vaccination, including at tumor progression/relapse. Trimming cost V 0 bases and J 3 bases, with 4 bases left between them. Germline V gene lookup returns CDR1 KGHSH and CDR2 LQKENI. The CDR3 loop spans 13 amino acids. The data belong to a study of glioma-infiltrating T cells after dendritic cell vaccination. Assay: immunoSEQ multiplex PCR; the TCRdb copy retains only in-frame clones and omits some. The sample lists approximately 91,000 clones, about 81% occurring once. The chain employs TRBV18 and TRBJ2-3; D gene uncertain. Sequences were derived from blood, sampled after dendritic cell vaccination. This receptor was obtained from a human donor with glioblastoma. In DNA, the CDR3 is TGTGCCAGCTCACCACCGAGAACAGATACGCAGTATTTT. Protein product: CASSPPRTDTQYF.